One sample yielded the 14 T cell receptor beta chains listed below, sequenced in a study of blood T cell repertoires in COVID-19. Assay: immunoSEQ multiplex PCR; the TCRdb copy retains only in-frame clones and omits some. The sample has over 85,000 clones; roughly 81% are singletons. Sequenced input: peripheral blood. Every receptor here comes from a man aged 35-49 years with active or convalescent COVID-19.

The chain has TRBV29-1 and TRBJ1-2; 7 positions agree with TRBD1. Looked up from germline, CDR1 is SQVTM and CDR2 is ANQGSEA. J lost 6 bases, V lost 8 bases, and 9 bases had no gene match. This CDR3 has 12 amino acids. This CDR3 is CSHITGQHGYTF. CDR3 DNA sequence: TGCAGCCATATAACGGGACAGCATGGCTACACCTTC.

This clone was observed a single time. The rearrangement links TRBV10-3 to TRBJ2-1, with 7 bases that match TRBD2. The trim removed 3 bases at V and 10 bases at J, leaving 3 bases unmatched. The germline gives CDR1 ENHRY, CDR2 SYGVKD. The CDR3 consists of 12 residues. The DNA for the CDR3 is TGTGCCATCAGTGATTTTAGCGGGGAGCAGTTCTTC. This gives the protein CAISDFSGEQFF.

The rearrangement joins TRBV6-6 to TRBJ1-4, with 8 positions matching TRBD1. V trimming: 4 bases; J trimming: 7 bases; junction bases outside the gene matches: 8. The CDR3 is 15 residues long. From germline, CDR1 is MNHNY and CDR2 SVGAGI (reference sequence). CDR3 nucleotide sequence: TGTGCCAGCAGTTCGGGGACAGGCTTTAGTGAAAAACTGTTTTTT. As protein: CASSSGTGFSEKLFF.

The chain carries TRBV19 and TRBJ1-2, with D maybe TRBD1 (6 bases). CDR1 is LNHDA and CDR2 is SQIVND in the germline V gene (reference sequence). V was shortened by 5 bases and J by 4 bases, with 17 bases between the two germline ends. The CDR3 loop spans 15 amino acids. The CDR3 sequence is CASSPMDSFGYGYTF. Written as DNA, the CDR3 is TGTGCCAGTAGTCCGATGGACAGCTTTGGCTATGGCTACACCTTC.

The J gene is TRBJ1-2, the V gene TRBV6-1; 8 bases map to TRBD1. V shed 6 bases, J shed 5 bases, and the junction held 5 bases outside the gene matches. Per germline, CDR1 MNHNS and CDR2 SASEGT. The length of the CDR3 is 13 residues. The CDR3 sequence is CASSPDREYGYTF. CDR3 DNA: TGTGCCAGCAGCCCGGACAGGGAATATGGCTACACCTTC.

This chain uses TRBV9 with TRBJ2-1; 10 bases map to TRBD2. Losses at the gene ends were 4 bases for V and 3 bases for J; bases not matched to a gene: 4. CDR1 SGDLS and CDR2 YYNGEE come from the germline V gene. The CDR3 consists of 15 residues. CDR3 in DNA: TGTGCCAGCAGCCTCGGACTAGCGGACTACAATGAGCAGTTCTTC. Its protein is CASSLGLADYNEQFF.

This clone appeared once. The rearrangement uses TRBV18 and TRBJ1-6; TRBD1 matches 12 bases. The CDR3 is 17 residues long. Looked up from germline, CDR1 is KGHSH and CDR2 is LQKENI. Trimming removed 0 bases from V and 12 bases from J; junction bases left unmatched: 9. CDR3 loop: CASSPPRAGTGGLPLHF. The CDR3 DNA follows: TGTGCCAGCTCACCACCGCGCGCCGGGACAGGGGGCTTACCCCTCCACTTT.

The chain has TRBV7-2 and TRBJ1-1, with D unclear. The V and J ends lost 1 base and 3 bases respectively, with 6 bases between them. The CDR3 has 13 residues. Germline loops: CDR1 SGHTA, CDR2 FQGNSA. As DNA, the CDR3 is TGTGCCAGCAGCTTAGTATCTGACACTGAAGCTTTCTTT. It yields the protein CASSLVSDTEAFF.

The chain employs TRBV5-1 and TRBJ1-1, with unresolved D. Germline CDR1 and CDR2: SGHRS and YFSETQ. Trimming pared 8 bases from V and 1 base from J, leaving 15 bases between. The CDR3 is made up of 14 amino acids. Here the CDR3 DNA reads TGCGCCAGTAAAACAGTGGCTGCGAACACTGAAGCTTTCTTT. Amino acids: CASKTVAANTEAFF.

The chain employs TRBV5-4 and TRBJ1-4, with TRBD1 matching 10 bases. This CDR3 spans 14 amino acids. Unmatched junction bases numbered 5, after V lost 4 bases and J lost 8 bases. The germline CDR1 and CDR2 sequences are SGHNT and YYREEE (reference sequence). The CDR3 sequence: CASSPTGGKEKLFF. CDR3 nucleotides: TGTGCCAGCAGCCCGACAGGGGGCAAGGAAAAACTGTTTTTT.

The chain joins TRBV15 to TRBJ1-5, with D possibly TRBD1 on 5 matching bases. Germline CDR1 LNHNV, CDR2 YYDKDF (reference sequence). V was shortened by 0 bases and J by 6 bases, with 15 bases between the two germline ends. The CDR3 runs 16 residues. The CDR3 region is CATSRDWAGLGQPQHF. The CDR3 DNA sequence: TGTGCCACCAGCAGAGATTGGGCAGGGCTAGGTCAGCCCCAGCATTTT. The full variable domain, in which reference TRBV15 and TRBJ1-5 provide the parts outside the CDR3, is DAMVIQNPRYQVTQFGKPVTLSCSQTLNHNVMYWYQQKSSQAPKLLFHYYDKDFNNEADTPDNFQSRRPNTSFCFLDIRSPGLGDTAMYLCATSRDWAGLGQPQHFGDGTRLSIL.

CDR3 residues: CASSLRRGTGEGYTF. In DNA form, the CDR3 reads TGTGCCAGCAGCTTGCGGCGTGGGACAGGGGAAGGCTACACCTTC. The chain uses TRBV7-2 and TRBJ1-2; 10 bases align to TRBD1. The CDR3 runs 15 residues. CDR1 and CDR2 (germline): SGHTA, FQGNSA. V gave up 3 bases and J gave up 8 bases; unmatched junction bases: 9.

V is TRBV12-3 or TRBV12-4 and J is TRBJ2-5; possibly TRBD2 for D (6 bases). The CDR3 is 13 amino acids. V was cut by 4 bases and J by 3 bases, with 9 bases left in between. This CDR3 is CASSWGGKETQYF. The CDR3 DNA sequence: TGTGCCAGCAGTTGGGGAGGAAAAGAGACCCAGTACTTC.

The rearrangement links TRBV9 to TRBJ2-7; 7 bases match TRBD1. Germline loops: CDR1 SGDLS, CDR2 YYNGEE. This CDR3 is 14 amino acids long. V gave up 8 bases and J gave up 3 bases; unmatched junction bases: 11. The CDR3 reads CASSKGGGNYEQYF. CDR3 sequence (DNA): TGTGCCAGTAGCAAAGGGGGCGGAAACTACGAGCAGTACTTC.